This T cell receptor (beta chain) comes out of a study of blood T cells in healthy people across ages. Using a J-beta primer mix together with a sample-barcoded 5' primer, a second PCR was run for roughly 6 to 12 cycles. TCRdb independently ran MiXCR on the 5' RACE reads; one entry per CDR3 protein. The table lists about 830,000 distinct CDR3 sequences, more than 45% of them singletons, with 22% in the top ten. The study, taken as a whole, reports: Age advanced and TCR beta diversity per million T cells fell, roughly linearly. The long-lived group displayed more naive CD4+ cells, plus higher diversity, than the aged donors did. Unknown donor CMV status possibly confounded expanded clonotype changes. Strong correlation linked observed beta diversity and percent naive T cells.

Points on this clonotype: The antigen is unknown. The germline gene is not matched at one end of the junction; a read error may be the cause.

The germline gives CDR1 SQVTM, CDR2 ANQGSEA. The CDR3 runs to 16 residues. The chain has TRBV29-1 and TRBJ2-4; TRBD1 is a possible D gene (7 bases). The sequenced material came from blood. This sequence was found in a man aged 25 to 45 in good health. The CDR3 reads CSVEEGQQLAKTIQYF. The CDR3 DNA reads as TGCAGCGTTGAAGAGGGACAGCAACTAGCCAAAACCATTCAGTACTTC.